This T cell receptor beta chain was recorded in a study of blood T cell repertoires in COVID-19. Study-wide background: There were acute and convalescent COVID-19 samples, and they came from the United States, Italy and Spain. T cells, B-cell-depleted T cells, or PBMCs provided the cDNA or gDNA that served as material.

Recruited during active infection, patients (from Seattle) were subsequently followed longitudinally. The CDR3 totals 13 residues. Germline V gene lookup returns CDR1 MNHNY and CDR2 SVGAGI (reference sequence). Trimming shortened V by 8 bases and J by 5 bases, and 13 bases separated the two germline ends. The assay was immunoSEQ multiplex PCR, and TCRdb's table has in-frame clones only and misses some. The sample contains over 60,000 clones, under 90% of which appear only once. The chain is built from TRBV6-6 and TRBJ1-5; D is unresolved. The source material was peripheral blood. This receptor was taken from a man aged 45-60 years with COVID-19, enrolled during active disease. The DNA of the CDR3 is TGTGCCAGCGGTTGGTTGTCGGATCAGCCCCAGCATTTT. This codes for CASGWLSDQPQHF.